Shown below are 15 T cell receptor beta chains from a single sample sequenced in a study of cytomegalovirus exposure and HLA in healthy donors (dated by TCRdb to about 2017). The protocol used for the library was the immunoSEQ multiplex PCR assay. The table comes from immuneACCESS by way of TCRdb, which keeps in-frame sequences with V and J called. Part of the clones is missing from these tables; in studies checked, under half for an unresolved V gene and the rest for unknown reasons. The sample contains 160,000 or so clones, about 89% of them found a single time. 2% to 3% of the sample lies in the top ten. The sample was PBMCs. These receptors all stem from a man between 18 and 29 years old in good health and CMV-seropositive.

V gene TRBV5-4 combines with J gene TRBJ2-2, with a tentative D call TRBD1 (7 bases). CDR1 and CDR2 from the germline V gene are SGHNT and YYREEE (reference sequence). The CDR3 totals 16 residues. V shed 4 bases and J shed 1 base, with 14 bases lying between them. CDR3 bases: TGTGCCAGCAGCCCTCCAGGGGGGCAGAACACCGGGGAGCTGTTTTTT. This codes for CASSPPGGQNTGELFF.

This clone appeared once. V gene TRBV11-1 combines with J gene TRBJ2-7, with TRBD1 identical over 8 bases. The CDR3 length is 14 residues. CDR1 is SGHAT, CDR2 FQDESV, per germline (reference sequence). The junction had 4 bases not matched to a gene; V was cut back by 0 bases and J by 6 bases. Written as DNA, the CDR3 is TGTGCCAGCAGCTTAGCCCAGGGGGCGGCCGAGCAGTACTTC. Protein: CASSLAQGAAEQYF.

This clone appeared once. The rearrangement joins TRBV23-1 to TRBJ1-6; 12 nucleotides line up with TRBD1. TRBV23-1 is flagged as an ORF with uncertain function. The CDR3 runs 17 residues. V was clipped by 4 bases and J by 9 bases; unmatched bases: 10. DNA of the CDR3: TGCGCCAGCAGTCGCGGGAGGGACAGGGGGCGAGGTTCACCCCTCCACTTT. Its translation: CASSRGRDRGRGSPLHF.

The V and J genes are TRBV2 and TRBJ1-2; 8 bases align to TRBD1. With 6 bases clipped from V and 3 bases from J, the junction kept 3 bases outside the gene matches. CDR1 is SNHLY and CDR2 is FYNNEI in the germline V gene. The CDR3 runs 13 residues. In DNA form, the CDR3 reads TGTGCCAGCAGCCCGGACAGGGACTATGGCTACACCTTC. Its translation is CASSPDRDYGYTF.

This chain uses TRBV7-8 with TRBJ1-5, with TRBD1 matching over 7 bases. V trimming: 0 bases; J trimming: 3 bases; junction bases outside the gene matches: 2. CDR3 size: 15 residues. Germline lookup yields CDR1 SGHVS and CDR2 FQNEAQ. The CDR3 coding sequence is TGTGCCAGCAGCTTAGCCGACAGGGACAATCAGCCCCAGCATTTT. Residues: CASSLADRDNQPQHF.

This clone was observed a handful of times. This chain connects TRBV7-2 to TRBJ2-3; perhaps TRBD1 as D (6 bases). The V end lost 5 bases, the J end lost 0 bases, and 9 bases lay between the germline ends. The V gene's germline CDR1 is SGHTA and CDR2 FQGNSA. The CDR3 is 14 amino acids. The CDR3 loop reads CASSPGQSTDTQYF. CDR3 nucleotides: TGTGCCAGCAGCCCTGGACAGAGCACAGATACGCAGTATTTT.

V gene TRBV5-6 combines with J gene TRBJ2-2; 8 nucleotides align to TRBD1. The germline CDR1 and CDR2 sequences are SGHDT and YYEEEE. V lost 4 bases, J lost 5 bases, and 4 bases stayed unmatched. This CDR3 spans 14 amino acids. As DNA, the CDR3 is TGTGCCAGCAGCCATGGACAGGGAACCGGGGAGCTGTTTTTT. It yields the protein CASSHGQGTGELFF.

The rearrangement links TRBV5-6 to TRBJ2-1; 10 nucleotides agree with TRBD1. J lost 5 bases, V lost 4 bases, and 3 bases had no gene match. The CDR3 totals 14 residues. CDR1 and CDR2 from the germline V gene are SGHDT and YYEEEE. The CDR3 region is CASSLGTGDNEQFF. The CDR3 bases are TGTGCCAGCAGCCTAGGGACAGGGGACAATGAGCAGTTCTTC.

The CDR3 sequence is CASSLARDTQYF. In DNA, the CDR3 is TGTGCCAGCAGCTTGGCACGGGATACGCAGTATTTT. V is TRBV5-6 and J is TRBJ2-3; D remains ambiguous. Trimming removed 0 bases from V and 6 bases from J, with 5 bases in between. Per germline, CDR1 SGHDT and CDR2 YYEEEE. This CDR3 is 12 amino acids long. The variable domain in full, with the rest retrieved from reference TRBV5-6 and TRBJ2-3, is DAGVTQSPTHLIKTRGQQVTLRCSPKSGHDTVSWYQQALGQGPQFIFQYYEEEERQRGNFPDRFSGHQFPNYSSELNVNALLLGDSALYLCASSLARDTQYFGPGTRLTVL.

The chain couples TRBV7-2 to TRBJ2-1; D perhaps matches TRBD2 (6 bases). The CDR3 consists of 16 residues. Germline values: CDR1 SGHTA, CDR2 FQGNSA. V lost 5 bases, J lost 6 bases, and 20 bases lay in between. The CDR3, as DNA: TGTGCCAGCAGCCCCTACGTCCCCCTTAGCGGCAATGAGCAGTTCTTC. Translating gives CASSPYVPLSGNEQFF. Full variable domain (rest looked up from reference TRBV7-2 and TRBJ2-1): GAGVSQSPSNKVTEKGKDVELRCDPISGHTALYWYRQSLGQGLEFLIYFQGNSAPDKSGLPSDRFSAERTGGSVSTLTIQRTQQEDSAVYLCASSPYVPLSGNEQFFGPGTRLTVL.

This clone was counted once. The V and J genes are TRBV9 and TRBJ1-3, with D perhaps matching TRBD1 (6 bases). Germline V gene data show CDR1 as SGDLS and CDR2 as YYNGEE. This CDR3 region has 16 residues. The V and J ends lost 3 bases and 5 bases respectively, with 18 bases between them. This CDR3 reads CASSARDTKGRNTIYF. The CDR3 DNA reads as TGTGCCAGCAGCGCTCGGGACACTAAGGGAAGAAACACCATATATTTT.

This clone has only a few counts. The chain links TRBV6-1 to TRBJ1-5, with 8 bases lining up with TRBD1. CDR1 and CDR2 from the germline V gene are MNHNS and SASEGT. Unmatched junction bases numbered 5, after V lost 7 bases and J lost 0 bases. CDR3 length: 15 amino acids. The CDR3 loop reads CASTQGANSNQPQHF. CDR3 DNA: TGTGCCAGCACTCAGGGGGCGAATAGCAATCAGCCCCAGCATTTT.

The rearrangement links TRBV5-4 to TRBJ2-3; TRBD1 might be the D (6 bases). V was cut by 0 bases and J by 2 bases, with 10 bases left in between. Germline lookup yields CDR1 SGHNT and CDR2 YYREEE (reference sequence). CDR3 length equals 15 residues. The CDR3 loop is CASSLVGGATDTQYF. CDR3 sequence (DNA): TGTGCCAGCAGCTTGGTAGGGGGAGCCACAGATACGCAGTATTTT.

CDR3 region: CASASGKVTDTQYF. The CDR3, as DNA: TGCGCCAGCGCTAGCGGGAAGGTCACAGATACGCAGTATTTT. V gene TRBV4-3 combines with J gene TRBJ2-3; 9 bases match TRBD2. The CDR3 covers 14 residues. J lost 2 bases, V lost 8 bases, and 5 bases had no gene match. CDR1 and CDR2 (germline): LGHNA, YSLEER.

The chain joins TRBV7-9 to TRBJ2-7; 7 bases line up with TRBD1. Germline CDR1 and CDR2: SEHNR and FQNEAQ (reference sequence). The CDR3 length is 18 residues. J lost 0 bases, V lost 5 bases, and 16 bases had no gene match. The DNA for the CDR3 is TGTGCCAGCAGCCTCGGGTTCAAACCGGGACAGAGCTCCTACGAGCAGTACTTC. It specifies CASSLGFKPGQSSYEQYF.